This T cell receptor (beta chain) stems from a study of sequential checkpoint blockade in melanoma. Study at large: First-line arms were nivolumab then ipilimumab, or the reverse, randomized 1:1. DNA from around 87 pretreatment tumor samples underwent TCRβ immunosequencing. After nivolumab or ipilimumab alone, about two dozen patients had week-13 rebiopsies.

The method was immunoSEQ multiplex PCR; TCRdb's version includes in-frame clones alone and lacks a portion of them. Among some 18,000 clones, roughly 73% were seen once, and the ten largest hold around 4.8%. Noted treatment: randomized to nivolumab then ipilimumab (arm A) or the reverse (arm B). Patients had received no earlier DNA-damaging chemotherapy. The ends were cut back, 4 bases at V and 5 bases at J, with 11 bases in the middle. The CDR3 has 13 residues. Germline-derived CDR1 and CDR2 are SGHDN and FVKESK. This sample comprised tumor tissue (inferred from file names), obtained from a patient given nivolumab and ipilimumab in sequence. V gene TRBV14 combines with J gene TRBJ1-2; no reliable D call. The sequence derives from a human donor with melanoma. DNA for the CDR3: TGTGCCAGCAGCCGTAACGCACCTTATGGCTACACCTTC. This gives the protein CASSRNAPYGYTF.